These 21 T cell receptor beta chains share one sample of origin, sequenced in a study of blood T cell repertoires in COVID-19. The data were produced by immunoSEQ multiplex PCR, yet TCRdb's version contains in-frame clones alone and is incomplete. This table holds 70,000 to 75,000 clones, around nine tenths found once. Sequenced material: peripheral blood. Receptor source: a human donor in a cohort sampled during active COVID-19.

The chain combines TRBV27 with TRBJ1-2, with D perhaps TRBD1 (6 bases). This CDR3 has 14 amino acids. Germline V gives CDR1 MNHEY, CDR2 SMNVEV (reference sequence). V lost 5 bases and J lost 4, with 14 bases in between. The DNA of the CDR3 is TGTGCCAGCAGTCCTACGGACAGTCCCTATGGCTACACCTTC. This gives the protein CASSPTDSPYGYTF.

The chain joins TRBV6-2 or TRBV6-3 to TRBJ1-5, with D perhaps matching TRBD1 (5 bases). The V gene lost 5 bases and the J gene lost 4 bases, with 12 bases spanning the gap. The CDR3 loop spans 14 amino acids. Germline loops: CDR1 MNHEY, CDR2 SVGEGT. In DNA form, the CDR3 reads TGTGCCAGCAGTCGAGACAGTGAGAATCAGCCCCAGCATTTT. Amino acids: CASSRDSENQPQHF.

J is TRBJ2-5 and V is TRBV2; D gene ambiguous. Trimming stripped 5 bases from V and 0 bases from J, with 7 bases between. Germline CDR1 and CDR2: SNHLY and FYNNEI. The CDR3 runs 13 residues. CDR3 nucleotide sequence: TGTGCCAGCAGTTACCGGGACCAAGAGACCCAGTACTTC. Translated, it gives CASSYRDQETQYF.

This chain connects TRBV27 to TRBJ2-1, with 9 bases fitting TRBD2. CDR3 length: 17 amino acids. Trimming removed 4 bases from V and 5 bases from J; junction bases left unmatched: 12. Germline lookup yields CDR1 MNHEY and CDR2 SMNVEV (reference sequence). For the CDR3, the DNA is TGTGCCAGCAGTTCCAAAGCCCTAGCGGGAACGAACAATGAGCAGTTCTTC. Translated, it gives CASSSKALAGTNNEQFF.

The CDR3 DNA sequence: TGTGCCAGCAGTGAAGGTCTCGGGGGAGGCACTGAAGCTTTCTTT. Amino acids: CASSEGLGGGTEAFF. J is TRBJ1-1 and V is TRBV6-1; D perhaps matches TRBD1 (5 bases). The V end was cut by 1 base, the J end by 4 bases, with 13 bases between. From germline, CDR1 is MNHNS and CDR2 SASEGT. The CDR3 covers 15 residues.

The J gene is TRBJ2-7, the V gene TRBV6-5, with 10 bases lining up with TRBD2. Germline loops: CDR1 MNHEY, CDR2 SVGAGI. This CDR3 region has 15 residues. Losses at the gene ends were 8 bases for V and 0 bases for J; bases not matched to a gene: 7. The CDR3 region is CASGRRTSGSYEQYF. The CDR3, as DNA: TGTGCCAGCGGAAGGCGGACTAGCGGCTCCTACGAGCAGTACTTC.

The V gene is TRBV2, the J gene TRBJ2-2, with 10 bases identical to TRBD2. This CDR3 is built from 15 residues. The trim removed 5 bases at V and 1 base at J, leaving 1 base unmatched. Germline CDR1 SNHLY, CDR2 FYNNEI. The DNA of the CDR3 is TGTGCCAGCAGTCAGCGGGAGGGGAACACCGGGGAGCTGTTTTTT. It encodes CASSQREGNTGELFF. The whole variable domain, filled in from reference TRBV2 and TRBJ2-2, reads EPEVTQTPSHQVTQMGQEVILRCVPISNHLYFYWYRQILGQKVEFLVSFYNNEISEKSEIFDDQFSVERPDGSNFTLKIRSTKLEDSAMYFCASSQREGNTGELFFGEGSRLTVL.

The chain recombines TRBV7-2 with TRBJ2-3, with 8 nucleotides matching TRBD2. V lost 1 base to trimming and J lost 4 bases; unmatched junction nucleotides: 7. CDR3 length: 16 amino acids. Germline CDR1 is SGHTA and CDR2 is FQGNSA. This CDR3 reads CASSLVAGGGADTQYF. In nucleotides, the CDR3 is TGTGCCAGCAGCTTAGTGGCGGGAGGTGGCGCAGATACGCAGTATTTT.

This clone was picked up a small number of times. The chain combines TRBV30 with TRBJ1-2; 12 bases match TRBD1. Germline trimming cut 2 bases from V and 8 bases from J; bases unmatched to any gene: 6. Germline CDR1 GTSNPN, CDR2 SVGIG (reference sequence). The CDR3 runs to 14 residues. In DNA, the CDR3 is TGTGCCTGGAGTAGGGACAGGGGGCGCCGCGGCTACACCTTC. Protein product: CAWSRDRGRRGYTF.

CDR3 nucleotides: TGCGCCAGCAGCCAAGCGGAGGGGGCGACTTTCGGGGAGCTGTTTTTT. Translated, it gives CASSQAEGATFGELFF. This sequence joins TRBV4-1 and TRBJ2-2, with D perhaps matching TRBD1 (7 bases). The germline V and J ends were trimmed by 1 base and 7 bases, with 16 bases remaining between them. The CDR3 is 16 amino acids. CDR1 and CDR2 from the germline V gene are MGHRA and YSYEKL.

CDR3 bases: TGCGCCAGCAGCCAACGGGACACCCTAAACTCTGGGGCCAACGTCCTGACTTTC. Residues: CASSQRDTLNSGANVLTF. J is TRBJ2-6 and V is TRBV4-1; D possibly corresponds to TRBD1 (6 bases). The length of the CDR3 is 18 residues. V dropped 2 bases and J dropped 0 bases, with 14 bases sitting between them. Germline V gene data show CDR1 as MGHRA and CDR2 as YSYEKL.

The V and J genes are TRBV15 and TRBJ2-1, with D tentatively TRBD2 (6 bases). Deletions cut 0 bases from V and 6 bases from J, with 24 bases between. This CDR3 is built from 19 residues. CDR1 LNHNV and CDR2 YYDKDF come from the germline V gene (reference sequence). The CDR3 bases are TGTGCCACCAGCAGAGATAGTTTAAGGGGACTCATTCCAGGCAATGAGCAGTTCTTC. This translates into CATSRDSLRGLIPGNEQFF.

The chain employs TRBV28 and TRBJ2-7; 12 bases line up with TRBD2. CDR1 is MDHEN and CDR2 is SYDVKM in the germline V gene. CDR3 length: 15 residues. V shed 3 bases and J 5 bases; nucleotides not matched to a gene: 5. The CDR3 coding sequence is TGTGCCAGCAGTTTTCAGCGACTAGCGGGAGACGAGCAGTACTTC. Translation: CASSFQRLAGDEQYF.

The rearrangement links TRBV7-8 to TRBJ2-1; a possible D gene is TRBD2 (7 bases). Trimming took 8 bases from V and 5 from J, leaving 22 bases between them. Germline V gene sequence: CDR1 SGHVS, CDR2 FQNEAQ. CDR3 size: 16 residues. CDR3: CASGRGRAPVNNEQFF. The CDR3 bases are TGTGCCAGCGGAAGGGGGAGGGCACCGGTTAACAATGAGCAGTTCTTC. The entire variable domain, with the rest obtained from reference TRBV7-8 and TRBJ2-1, is as follows: GAGVSQSPRYKVAKRGQDVALRCDPISGHVSLFWYQQALGQGPEFLTYFQNEAQLDKSGLPSDRFFAERPEGSVSTLKIQRTQQEDSAVYLCASGRGRAPVNNEQFFGPGTRLTVL.

This chain joins TRBV16 and TRBJ2-7; TRBD1 is a possible D gene (6 bases). Trimming removed 3 bases from V and 6 bases from J, with 9 bases in between. The germline gives CDR1 KGHSY, CDR2 FQNENV. The CDR3 sequence is 12 residues long. The CDR3 DNA reads TGTGCCAGCAGCCACCCCAGGGGCGAGCAGTACTTC. Its translation is CASSHPRGEQYF.

This chain uses TRBV6-2 or TRBV6-3 with TRBJ1-5; 7 positions match TRBD1. Losses at the gene ends were 6 bases for V and 0 bases for J; bases not matched to a gene: 14. In germline, CDR1 is MNHEY, CDR2 SVGEGT. This CDR3 has 18 amino acids. The CDR3 reads CASSPDRVYGDSNQPQHF. DNA of the CDR3: TGTGCCAGCAGCCCAGACAGGGTGTACGGGGATAGCAATCAGCCCCAGCATTTT.

The chain is built from TRBV20-1 and TRBJ2-1; no clear D. This CDR3 spans 10 amino acids. Between the trimmed V and J ends, which lost 5 bases and 9 bases, there was a span of 8 bases. Germline V gene data show CDR1 as DFQATT and CDR2 as SNEGSKA (reference sequence). CDR3 DNA: TGCAGTGCTTACCTGAGTGAGCAGTTCTTC. It codes for CSAYLSEQFF.

This clone came up once. V and J are TRBV24-1 and TRBJ2-2; 11 bases fit TRBD1. The CDR3 is 17 amino acids. Germline values: CDR1 KGHDR, CDR2 SFDVKD. Trimming took 4 bases from V and 8 from J; bases not matched to a gene: 11. The CDR3 is CATSERSGTGGLGELFF. In DNA, the CDR3 is TGTGCCACCAGTGAGCGCTCCGGGACAGGGGGTTTGGGGGAGCTGTTTTTT.

J is TRBJ1-5 and V is TRBV9; tentative D call: TRBD1 (6 bases). CDR1 and CDR2 from the germline V gene are SGDLS and YYNGEE. This CDR3 comprises 14 residues. V was shortened by 5 bases and J by 2 bases, with 11 bases between the two germline ends. In nucleotides, the CDR3 is TGTGCCAGCAGTCCGACAGGAGGCAATCAGCCCCAGCATTTT. It specifies CASSPTGGNQPQHF.

J is TRBJ1-6 and V is TRBV5-1, with D unresolved. The CDR3 runs to 14 residues. Trimming left V 0 bases short and J 14 bases short, with 15 bases between. The germline V gene encodes CDR1 SGHRS and CDR2 YFSETQ. CDR3 DNA: TGCGCCAGCAGCTTGGACAGCCGCGGGTCGACCCTCCACTTT. It specifies CASSLDSRGSTLHF.

This clone was observed a few times. The gene calls are TRBV7-9 and TRBJ2-3; TRBD2 matches at 12 bases. CDR3 size: 15 residues. CDR1 and CDR2 from the germline V gene are SEHNR and FQNEAQ (reference sequence). The ends lost 5 bases at V and 6 bases at J; junction bases unmatched: 6. The CDR3 is CASSQTSGRYDTQYF. The CDR3, as DNA: TGTGCCAGCAGCCAGACTAGCGGGAGATATGATACGCAGTATTTT.